Each of the 19 T cell receptor beta chains below was sequenced from the same sample in a study of shared clonotypes between healthy human individuals (dated by TCRdb to about 2020). Libraries came from the immunoSEQ multiplex PCR assay. Imported from immuneACCESS, the table was reduced by TCRdb to in-frame sequences with V and J called. These copies leave out some clones; in studies compared against another copy, an unresolved V gene accounts for under half, and the cause of the remainder is not known. Across this sample there are around 700,000 clones, with around 72% seen only once. The ten most abundant clones make up more than 1.5% of the sample. Sequencing was carried out using memory CD4+ T cells sorted from blood. The intended sense of this specimen's cell subset or site label: CD45RA-negative fraction. These receptors originate from a woman aged 25 to 39 in good health.

This clone has at least ten counts. This CDR3 is CASSVGTQRSDTQYF. The CDR3 bases are TGTGCCAGCAGCGTAGGCACCCAGAGGTCAGATACGCAGTATTTT. The chain employs TRBV9 and TRBJ2-3; D remains unclear. V was pared by 0 bases and J by 4 bases, with 12 bases between. Germline V gene data show CDR1 as SGDLS and CDR2 as YYNGEE. The CDR3 length is 15 residues.

The chain carries TRBV19 and TRBJ1-5; a possible D gene is TRBD1 (6 bases). Germline assignment: CDR1 LNHDA and CDR2 SQIVND (reference sequence). V lost 3 bases to trimming and J lost 1 base, with 10 bases between them. The CDR3 is 15 residues long. The CDR3 protein is CASSIGGPSNQPQHF. For the CDR3, the DNA is TGTGCCAGTAGTATCGGGGGCCCAAGCAATCAGCCCCAGCATTTT.

This clone was seen a few times. The same CDR3 can be traced to other DNA sequences in this sample. V and J are TRBV19 and TRBJ1-1; D remains unclear. CDR3 length: 11 amino acids. Trimming shortened V by 5 bases and J by 4 bases, and 5 bases separated the two germline ends. Germline CDR1 is LNHDA and CDR2 is SQIVND (reference sequence). The CDR3 coding sequence is TGTGCCAGTAGTCGCGTCACTGAAGCTTTCTTT. It is translated as CASSRVTEAFF. The variable domain in full, with the rest retrieved from reference TRBV19 and TRBJ1-1, is DGGITQSPKYLFRKEGQNVTLSCEQNLNHDAMYWYRQDPGQGLRLIYYSQIVNDFQKGDIAEGYSVSREKKESFPLTVTSAQKNPTAFYLCASSRVTEAFFGQGTRLTVV.

This clone has just a few counts. This sample also contains other DNA sequences that code for the same CDR3. CDR3 in DNA: TGCGCCAGCAGCTTGGCGGGAGAGCAGTACTTC. Translated: CASSLAGEQYF. The chain employs TRBV5-1 and TRBJ2-7; a possible D gene is TRBD2 (5 bases). Germline V gene data show CDR1 as SGHRS and CDR2 as YFSETQ. The CDR3 totals 11 residues. The V end was cut by 0 bases, the J end by 7 bases, with 5 bases between.

This clone was picked up one time. The rearrangement uses TRBV7-7 and TRBJ2-5, with 9 bases identical to TRBD2. V lost 5 bases, J lost 1 base, and 2 bases stayed unmatched. The CDR3 totals 14 residues. Germline CDR1 and CDR2: SSHAT and FNYEAQ (reference sequence). DNA for the CDR3: TGTGCCAGCAGCCGCGGGGGGGCCCAAGAGACCCAGTACTTC. Its protein product is CASSRGGAQETQYF.

In this sample, this clone turned up once. The chain has TRBV2 and TRBJ1-2; TRBD1 aligns across 9 bases. The J segment lost 3 bases and the V segment lost 8 bases, leaving 10 bases of the junction unmatched. The CDR3 runs to 15 residues. In germline, CDR1 is SNHLY, CDR2 FYNNEI. In DNA, the CDR3 is TGTGCCAGCTCGTCCTCAGGGGACAGGGACTATGGCTACACCTTC. Translated, it gives CASSSSGDRDYGYTF.

This chain uses TRBV25-1 with TRBJ2-5, with TRBD1 identical over 8 bases. CDR3 length: 14 amino acids. V lost 2 bases to trimming and J lost 4 bases; unmatched junction nucleotides: 3. Germline CDR1 and CDR2: MGHDK and SYGVNS. The CDR3 loop is CASSESDRGETQYF. The CDR3 nucleotides are TGTGCCAGCAGTGAAAGTGACAGGGGAGAGACCCAGTACTTC.

This clone was recorded a few times. A much bigger clone sits one base away, suggesting this may be a read error. This sample also contains other DNA sequences that code for the same CDR3. The rearrangement joins TRBV11-3 to TRBJ2-1, with TRBD2 identical over 8 bases. The CDR3 is made up of 14 amino acids. In germline, CDR1 is SGHNT, CDR2 YENEEA. With 3 bases clipped from V and 3 bases from J, the junction kept 1 base outside the gene matches. CDR3 nucleotide sequence: TGTGCCAGCAGCTTGGCGGGAGGCTACAATGAGCAGTTCTTC. Its protein is CASSLAGGYNEQFF.

This clone has a handful of counts. The chain joins TRBV21-1 to TRBJ2-7; TRBD2, as called in the table, went unchecked against the DNA. TRBV21-1 is annotated as a pseudogene. The CDR3 sequence is 15 residues long. DNA for the CDR3: TGTGCCAGCAGCAAAGCGATCGACTCCATCTACGAGCAGTACTTC. Protein product: CASSKAIDSIYEQYF.

The chain is built from TRBV6-1 and TRBJ2-7; D is unclear. Germline-derived CDR1 and CDR2 are MNHNS and SASEGT. CDR3 length equals 15 residues. The V end lost 3 bases, the J end lost 2 bases, and 14 bases lay between the germline ends. The chain's CDR3 is CASSDRGLATYEQYF. The CDR3 DNA is TGTGCCAGCAGTGATAGAGGTCTCGCAACCTACGAGCAGTACTTC.

The chain employs TRBV4-1 and TRBJ2-3; 10 bases map to TRBD2. CDR1 and CDR2 from the germline V gene are MGHRA and YSYEKL. The CDR3 spans 17 residues. Trimming at V came to 4 bases and at J to 4 bases, leaving 11 bases not matched to a gene. The DNA for the CDR3 is TGCGCCAGCAGCCCTCCGCCCCAAGCGGGAGGGGCAGATACGCAGTATTTT. This codes for CASSPPPQAGGADTQYF.

The rearrangement joins TRBV21-1 to TRBJ1-1. TRBV21-1 is flagged as a pseudogene. The CDR3 runs 11 residues. The chain's CDR3 is CASSKGPEAFF. CDR3 bases: TGTGCCAGCAGCAAAGGACCTGAAGCTTTCTTT.

This chain links TRBV28 with TRBJ1-2, with no clear D. In germline, CDR1 is MDHEN, CDR2 SYDVKM. This CDR3 comprises 12 residues. V lost 7 bases and J lost 4, with 10 bases in between. In DNA form, the CDR3 reads TGTGCCAGCACCCGCCAAACCTATGGCTACACCTTC. Protein: CASTRQTYGYTF.

The chain combines TRBV5-1 with TRBJ2-6; TRBD1 might be the D (5 bases). The CDR3 is made up of 17 amino acids. V was clipped by 0 bases and J by 0 bases, with 10 bases between them. Germline V gene lookup returns CDR1 SGHRS and CDR2 YFSETQ. CDR3 in DNA: TGCGCCAGCAGCTTGGTCAGGGCATCCTCTGGGGCCAACGTCCTGACTTTC. Residues: CASSLVRASSGANVLTF.

The chain carries TRBV7-9 and TRBJ2-5, with TRBD2 matching 8 bases. In germline, CDR1 is SEHNR, CDR2 FQNEAQ (reference sequence). The CDR3 extends over 14 amino acids. V dropped 4 bases and J dropped 5; count of bases not matched to a gene: 6. This chain's CDR3 is CASSYSSGSETQYF. In nucleotides, the CDR3 is TGTGCCAGCAGCTACTCGAGCGGGAGTGAGACCCAGTACTTC.

The V and J genes are TRBV5-6 and TRBJ2-2; 11 bases map to TRBD2. J was trimmed by 5 bases and V by 3 bases; bases with no gene match: 9. Germline V lookup: CDR1 SGHDT, CDR2 YYEEEE. CDR3 size: 17 residues. In DNA form, the CDR3 reads TGTGCCAGCAGCTCCTCTACTAGCGGGAGCGGGACCGGGGAGCTGTTTTTT. Its protein is CASSSSTSGSGTGELFF.

The rearrangement links TRBV10-2 to TRBJ2-5, with D unresolved. Trimming took off 0 bases at V and 5 bases at J, with 7 bases between the two ends. Germline V gene data show CDR1 as WSHSY and CDR2 as SAAADI. The CDR3 covers 13 residues. The CDR3 sequence is CASSESNLETQYF. The DNA of the CDR3 is TGCGCCAGCAGTGAGTCGAATCTGGAGACCCAGTACTTC.

J is TRBJ2-3 and V is TRBV14, with D perhaps TRBD1 (6 bases). Trimming left V 2 bases short and J 2 bases short, with 20 bases between. The CDR3 is made up of 18 amino acids. Germline loops: CDR1 SGHDN, CDR2 FVKESK. This CDR3 reads CASSQIGTYRQDTDTQYF. DNA of the CDR3: TGTGCCAGCAGCCAAATAGGAACATACCGACAGGACACAGATACGCAGTATTTT.

V and J are TRBV7-2 and TRBJ2-1, with D tentatively TRBD2 (6 bases). V gave up 5 bases and J gave up 3 bases, with 17 bases separating them. The CDR3 runs 16 residues. Germline V lookup: CDR1 SGHTA, CDR2 FQGNSA. CDR3 loop: CASSTGGGLVYNEQFF. In nucleotides, the CDR3 is TGTGCCAGCAGCACAGGCGGAGGGCTAGTCTACAATGAGCAGTTCTTC.